This TCR beta chain was retrieved from a study of molecular identifiers for immune sequencing clone quantification. Whole-study context: In replicates, RNA from approximately 20,000 or 100,000 naive CD8 cells was divided five ways and four parts were sequenced.

Germline CDR1 SQVTM, CDR2 ANQGSEA. Trimming pared 3 bases from V and 2 bases from J, leaving 12 bases between. CDR3 length equals 14 residues. This clonotype was recorded at least ten times. MiXCR, run by TCRdb on the PCR reads, gives a single entry per CDR3 protein. Found here are about 640,000 distinct CDR3 sequences, 15% to 20% of them singletons; the top ten hold roughly 0.83%. The genes are TRBV29-1 and TRBJ2-3; D is unresolved. The sequenced material came from naive CD8+ T cells from blood, with Jurkat cell RNA spiked in. Subset: FACS-sorted CD8+CD4-CCR7+CD45RA+ naive T cells. The sequence was collected from a human donor in good health. Some libraries in this study had Jurkat cell RNA spiked in. The CDR3 sequence: CSVEWVGPTDTQYF. The CDR3 DNA reads TGCAGCGTTGAGTGGGTCGGACCCACAGATACGCAGTATTTT.